The 8 T cell receptor beta chains reported below all come from one sample, sequenced in a study of T cells in localized non-small cell lung cancer. TCRdb keeps only in-frame clones here, not all; method: immunoSEQ multiplex PCR. The sample contains tens of thousands of clones, approximately 91% of which appear only once. The material was PBMCs, obtained before any cancer treatment. All receptors come from a man aged 40 to 70 with stage II squamous cell lung carcinoma.

The V call is TRBV5-1, the J call TRBJ1-4; TRBD1 is a possible D gene (6 bases). The CDR3 runs to 13 residues. V gave up 6 bases and J gave up 8 bases, with 14 bases separating them. Germline values: CDR1 SGHRS, CDR2 YFSETQ. The CDR3 nucleotides are TGCGCCAGCAAAGAGACAGGAAGCGAAAAACTGTTTTTT. It encodes CASKETGSEKLFF.

This chain links TRBV27 with TRBJ2-7; 7 bases match TRBD2. The trim removed 10 bases at V and 3 bases at J, leaving 3 bases unmatched. This CDR3 comprises 11 residues. The germline V gene has CDR1 MNHEY and CDR2 SMNVEV (reference sequence). The CDR3 here is CATGTNYEQYF. DNA of the CDR3: TGTGCCACCGGGACTAACTACGAGCAGTACTTC.

This clone was observed a handful of times. This chain connects TRBV6-1 to TRBJ1-2; 8 bases are shared with TRBD1. Germline assignment: CDR1 MNHNS and CDR2 SASEGT. There are 14 residues in the CDR3. V dropped 7 bases and J dropped 2; count of bases not matched to a gene: 6. The CDR3 here is CASIRGQGNYGYTF. The CDR3 coding sequence is TGTGCCAGCATACGAGGACAGGGAAACTATGGCTACACCTTC.

V is TRBV27 and J is TRBJ1-2; no clear D gene. The CDR3 length is 15 residues. V was pared by 2 bases and J by 4 bases, with 14 bases between. Germline loops: CDR1 MNHEY, CDR2 SMNVEV (reference sequence). The CDR3 loop is CASSLKRAGSYGYTF. Here the CDR3 DNA reads TGTGCCAGCAGTTTAAAGAGGGCCGGGAGCTATGGCTACACCTTC.

The rearrangement joins TRBV7-9 to TRBJ1-5, with D perhaps TRBD1 (6 bases). Germline assignment: CDR1 SEHNR and CDR2 FQNEAQ (reference sequence). V lost 2 bases and J lost 5, with 13 bases in between. This CDR3 region has 15 residues. CDR3 coding DNA: TGTGCCAGCAGCTTATTTGCAGGGGCTGATCAGCCCCAGCATTTT. It is translated as CASSLFAGADQPQHF.

The chain is built from TRBV6-4 and TRBJ2-1; 10 bases agree with TRBD2. This CDR3 contains 16 residues. In germline, CDR1 is MRHNA, CDR2 SNTAGT. V was pared by 0 bases and J by 7 bases, with 6 bases of the junction left unmatched. The CDR3 nucleotides read TGTGCCAGCAGTGACTCGGCTAGCGGGAGATGGAATGAGCAGTTCTTC. Its protein product is CASSDSASGRWNEQFF.

The CDR3 loop is CASSLKGQRHQPQHF. Here the CDR3 DNA reads TGTGCCAGCAGCTTAAAGGGACAGCGGCATCAGCCCCAGCATTTT. The chain uses TRBV5-5 and TRBJ1-5; 7 bases are shared with TRBD1. This CDR3 has 15 residues. The germline V gene has CDR1 SGHKS and CDR2 YYEKEE (reference sequence). Germline trimming cut 2 bases from V and 5 bases from J; bases unmatched to any gene: 7.

This chain links TRBV9 with TRBJ2-7; 7 nucleotides agree with TRBD2. The germline CDR1 and CDR2 sequences are SGDLS and YYNGEE. The CDR3 sequence is 13 residues long. Trimming took 4 bases from V and 3 from J; bases not matched to a gene: 4. CDR3 bases: TGTGCCAGCAGCATCTCTAGCGGCTACGAGCAGTACTTC. Its translation: CASSISSGYEQYF.